These 17 T cell receptor beta chains originate from one sample sequenced in a study of regulatory T cells in long-lasting Graves disease. This sample's time point: newly diagnosed GD, antithyroid drugs for less than 3 months. Construction of the TCR library relied on RNA isolated from PBMCs. The TCR beta library used iRepertoire HTBI primers with Arm-PCR amplification of CDR3. Each CDR3 protein is one row after TCRdb ran MiXCR on the multiplex PCR reads. The sample has 400,000 to 650,000 distinct CDR3 sequences, about 16% seen once. These data also formed part of another study, on T cells in Graves' hyperthyroidism and ophthalmopathy.

Sequenced material: peripheral blood mononuclear cells (PBMCs), taken at new diagnosis, from a patient treated with antithyroid drugs. These receptors all stem from a middle-aged woman with Graves disease.

Many counts were recorded for this clonotype. The chain combines TRBV5-1 with TRBJ2-5; 8 positions agree with TRBD1. CDR3 length: 14 residues. Per germline, CDR1 SGHRS and CDR2 YFSETQ. With V trimmed by 9 bases and J by 0 bases, 7 bases remained unmatched. DNA of the CDR3: TGCGCCAATCCGACAGGGGCATACCAAGAGACCCAGTACTTC. The encoded protein is CANPTGAYQETQYF.

This clonotype was seen at least ten times. The V gene is TRBV7-6, the J gene TRBJ2-1, with D possibly matching TRBD2 (7 bases). The CDR3 contains 15 residues. Germline lookup yields CDR1 SGHVS and CDR2 FNYEAQ. Trimming left V 5 bases short and J 5 bases short, with 16 bases between. As DNA, the CDR3 is TGTGCCAGCAGCCCTGACCAAGGGGGGGACAATGAGCAGTTCTTC. This encodes CASSPDQGGDNEQFF.

The chain links TRBV2 to TRBJ2-4; the D is unclear. Per the germline V gene, CDR1 is SNHLY and CDR2 is FYNNEI. The CDR3 spans 13 residues. Deletions cut 2 bases from V and 1 base from J, with 3 bases between. The CDR3 nucleotides read TGTGCCAGCAGTGAAAGGGCCAAAAACATTCAGTACTTC. It codes for CASSERAKNIQYF.

The table lists this clonotype with a few counts. One base away lies a much larger clone, so this may be a sequencing read error. The V call is TRBV7-8, the J call TRBJ1-1, with D perhaps TRBD1 (5 bases). The germline V gene has CDR1 SGHVS and CDR2 FQNEAQ. The CDR3 is made up of 13 amino acids. Trimming took off 5 bases at V and 4 bases at J, with 11 bases between the two ends. CDR3 nucleotide sequence: TGTGCCAGCAGCCGCGGGGGGGTCACTGAAGCTTTCTTT. Protein: CASSRGGVTEAFF.

This clonotype was counted many times. The V gene is TRBV3-1, the J gene TRBJ2-3, with TRBD2 identical over 7 bases. The V gene's germline CDR1 is LGHDT and CDR2 YNNKEL (reference sequence). This CDR3 has 17 amino acids. With 0 bases clipped from V and 2 bases from J, the junction kept 8 bases outside the gene matches. This CDR3 reads CASSQDLEREFTDTQYF. As DNA, the CDR3 is TGTGCCAGCAGCCAAGATTTGGAGCGGGAATTCACAGATACGCAGTATTTT.

This clonotype has more than one count but fewer than ten. The chain joins TRBV7-9 to TRBJ1-2; 8 positions agree with TRBD1. Germline V gives CDR1 SEHNR, CDR2 FQNEAQ (reference sequence). Trimming cost V 5 bases and J 6 bases; bases outside gene matches: 2. The CDR3 runs to 12 residues. The CDR3 nucleotides are TGTGCCAGCAGCCGGACAGGGAATGGCTACACCTTC. Translated: CASSRTGNGYTF.

The sample holds many counts of this clonotype. V usage is TRBV12-3 or TRBV12-4 and J usage is TRBJ1-1; D not certain. This CDR3 is built from 13 residues. Trimming cost V 3 bases and J 4 bases, with 9 bases left between them. DNA of the CDR3: TGTGCCAGCAGTTTCGGTCCGGTCACTGAAGCTTTCTTT. This translates into CASSFGPVTEAFF.

Details on this clonotype: This may come from a read error, since a much larger clone is one base off. The rearrangement links TRBV2 to TRBJ2-1; 12 bases fit TRBD2. The CDR3 sequence is 15 residues long. The ends lost 6 bases at V and 10 bases at J; junction bases unmatched: 10. The germline V gene has CDR1 SNHLY and CDR2 FYNNEI. CDR3 sequence: CASSPDGLAGREQFF. CDR3 DNA: TGTGCCAGCAGCCCCGATGGACTAGCGGGGAGGGAGCAGTTCTTC. The whole variable domain, filled in from reference TRBV2 and TRBJ2-1, reads EPEVTQTPSHQVTQMGQEVILRCVPISNHLYFYWYRQILGQKVEFLVSFYNNEISEKSEIFDDQFSVERPDGSNFTLKIRSTKLEDSAMYFCASSPDGLAGREQFFGPGTRLTVL.

This clonotype occurred many times. The CDR3 sequence: CASNPGLNTDTQYF. CDR3 bases: TGTGCCAGCAATCCGGGACTTAACACAGATACGCAGTATTTT. This chain joins TRBV6-1 and TRBJ2-3; a possible D gene is TRBD2 (6 bases). The CDR3 totals 14 residues. Germline CDR1 is MNHNS and CDR2 is SASEGT. The V end was cut by 7 bases, the J end by 2 bases, with 13 bases between.

This chain uses TRBV19 with TRBJ1-6; D is perhaps TRBD1 (5 bases). This CDR3 is 15 amino acids long. Trimming left V 6 bases short and J 9 bases short, with 18 bases between. Germline V gene sequence: CDR1 LNHDA, CDR2 SQIVND (reference sequence). The CDR3 DNA sequence: TGTGCCAGTAGATTGGTAGGGGAATTCCGTTCACCCCTCCACTTT. Amino acid sequence: CASRLVGEFRSPLHF. Together with reference TRBV19 and TRBJ1-6, the CDR3 gives the full variable domain: DGGITQSPKYLFRKEGQNVTLSCEQNLNHDAMYWYRQDPGQGLRLIYYSQIVNDFQKGDIAEGYSVSREKKESFPLTVTSAQKNPTAFYLCASRLVGEFRSPLHFGNGTRLTVT.

This clonotype was found many times. This chain uses TRBV12-3 or TRBV12-4 with TRBJ2-3, with 12 bases that match TRBD2. This CDR3 is built from 18 residues. V shed 0 bases, J shed 0 bases, and the junction held 4 bases outside the gene matches. In nucleotides, the CDR3 is TGTGCCAGCAGTTTAGCGCTTCTAGCGGGGGGGAGCACAGATACGCAGTATTTT. It is translated as CASSLALLAGGSTDTQYF.

This clonotype was seen many times. This chain uses TRBV6-1 with TRBJ1-1, with 7 bases that match TRBD1. Germline V gene lookup returns CDR1 MNHNS and CDR2 SASEGT. The CDR3 loop spans 12 amino acids. V shed 6 bases, J shed 8 bases, and the junction held 6 bases outside the gene matches. The DNA of the CDR3 is TGTGCCAGCAGCTGGACGGGACAGGAAGCTTTCTTT. Amino acid sequence: CASSWTGQEAFF.

At least ten counts were recorded for this clonotype. The chain is built from TRBV2 and TRBJ1-5; no clear D. Germline-derived CDR1 and CDR2 are SNHLY and FYNNEI. Trimming took 2 bases from V and 6 from J, leaving 17 bases between them. This CDR3 is built from 16 residues. The CDR3 protein is CASSELSAGVGQPQHF. The CDR3 coding sequence is TGTGCCAGCAGTGAACTGTCCGCAGGTGTAGGTCAGCCCCAGCATTTT.

Ten or more counts support this clonotype. V and J are TRBV6-5 and TRBJ1-2; tentatively, D is TRBD1 (6 bases). This CDR3 is 15 amino acids long. Germline loops: CDR1 MNHEY, CDR2 SVGAGI. Trimming left V 4 bases short and J 7 bases short, with 19 bases between. CDR3 residues: CASSWVPTGYGGYTF. The CDR3 DNA is TGTGCCAGCAGTTGGGTCCCTACAGGGTATGGTGGCTACACCTTC.

This clonotype was recorded a few times. V is TRBV18 and J is TRBJ2-7; 7 nucleotides align to TRBD2. Germline CDR1 reads KGHSH; CDR2 reads LQKENI. This CDR3 region has 15 residues. J lost 9 bases, V lost 2 bases, and 13 bases had no gene match. The CDR3 DNA is TGTGCCAGCTCACCAGAGTCTGCGGGGGTATACCTGCAGTACTTC. Protein: CASSPESAGVYLQYF. Based on the CDR3 plus reference TRBV18 and TRBJ2-7, the full variable domain is NAGVMQNPRHLVRRRGQEARLRCSPMKGHSHVYWYRQLPEEGLKFMVYLQKENIIDESGMPKERFSAEFPKEGPSILRIQQVVRGDSAAYFCASSPESAGVYLQYFGPGTRLTVT.

V usage is TRBV27 and J usage is TRBJ2-4; D is perhaps TRBD1 (6 bases). V lost 7 bases to trimming and J lost 6 bases, with 19 bases between them. The CDR3 is 15 amino acids. CDR1 and CDR2 (germline): MNHEY, SMNVEV (reference sequence). For the CDR3, the DNA is TGTGCCAGCATCCTCACAGGGACCTTAGGAAACATTCAGTACTTC. Amino acid sequence: CASILTGTLGNIQYF.

The J gene is TRBJ1-2, the V gene TRBV3-1; TRBD1 matches 7 bases. Germline V lookup: CDR1 LGHDT, CDR2 YNNKEL (reference sequence). This CDR3 region has 14 residues. The trim removed 1 base at V and 5 bases at J, leaving 4 bases unmatched. In DNA, the CDR3 is TGTGCCAGCAGCCAAGCGACAGGGATTTATGGCTACACCTTC. Protein: CASSQATGIYGYTF.